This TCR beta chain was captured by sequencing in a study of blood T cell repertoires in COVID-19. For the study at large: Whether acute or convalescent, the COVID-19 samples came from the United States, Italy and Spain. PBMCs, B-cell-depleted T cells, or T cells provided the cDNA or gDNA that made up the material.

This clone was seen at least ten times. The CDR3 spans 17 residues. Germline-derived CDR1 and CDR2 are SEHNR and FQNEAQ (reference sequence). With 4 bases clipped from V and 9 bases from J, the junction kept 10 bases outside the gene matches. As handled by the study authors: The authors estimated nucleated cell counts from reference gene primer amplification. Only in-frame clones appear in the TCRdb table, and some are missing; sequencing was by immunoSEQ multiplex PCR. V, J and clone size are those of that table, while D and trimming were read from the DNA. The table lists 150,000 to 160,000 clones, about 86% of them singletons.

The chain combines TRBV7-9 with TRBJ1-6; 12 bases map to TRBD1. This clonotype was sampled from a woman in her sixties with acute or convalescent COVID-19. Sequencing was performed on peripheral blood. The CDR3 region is CASSSHEGQGAASPLHF. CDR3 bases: TGTGCCAGCAGCTCCCACGAGGGACAGGGGGCGGCTTCACCCCTCCACTTT.